One and the same sample provided the 32 T cell receptor beta chains below, sequenced in a study of blood T cell repertoires in COVID-19. The assay was immunoSEQ multiplex PCR, and TCRdb's table has in-frame clones only and misses some. The profile shows fewer than 150,000 clones, roughly 79% of them singletons. Sequencing was performed on peripheral blood. These receptors all stem from a human donor in a cohort sampled during active COVID-19.

This clone was seen a few times. The V gene is TRBV4-1, the J gene TRBJ1-1, with 11 bases matching TRBD1. The CDR3 is 16 amino acids. V was clipped by 1 base and J by 4 bases; unmatched bases: 5. The germline gives CDR1 MGHRA, CDR2 YSYEKL. The CDR3 bases are TGCGCCAGCAGCCAAGTGGACAGGGGGCTTGGCACTGAAGCTTTCTTT. This sequence encodes CASSQVDRGLGTEAFF.

The chain joins TRBV5-6 to TRBJ2-7; D unresolved. From germline, CDR1 is SGHDT and CDR2 YYEEEE. Trimming shortened V by 0 bases and J by 3 bases, and 13 bases separated the two germline ends. The CDR3 extends over 15 amino acids. In DNA, the CDR3 is TGTGCCAGCAGCTTGGAATCGAACCAGGTCTACGAGCAGTACTTC. Residues: CASSLESNQVYEQYF.

The chain employs TRBV24-1 and TRBJ1-6; perhaps TRBD1 as D (6 bases). This CDR3 has 14 amino acids. Per the germline V gene, CDR1 is KGHDR and CDR2 is SFDVKD. Trimming pared 4 bases from V and 8 bases from J, leaving 11 bases between. CDR3 in amino acids: CATSDTGLDSPLHF. CDR3 DNA sequence: TGTGCCACCAGTGACACAGGGTTGGATTCACCCCTCCACTTT.

This rearrangement joins TRBV5-6 to TRBJ1-4; tentative D call: TRBD1 (5 bases). The ends were cut back, 2 bases at V and 0 bases at J, with 11 bases in the middle. Germline V lookup: CDR1 SGHDT, CDR2 YYEEEE. The CDR3 runs to 16 residues. CDR3 DNA: TGTGCCAGCAGCTTAGGGGCAGCTTCAACTAATGAAAAACTGTTTTTT. Translating gives CASSLGAASTNEKLFF.

A few counts support this clone. The chain recombines TRBV12-3 or TRBV12-4 with TRBJ2-7, with no clear D. V lost 5 bases and J 3 bases, leaving 5 bases between the germline ends. This CDR3 is built from 11 residues. The CDR3 nucleotides are TGTGCCAGCAGTCGCGGCTACGAGCAGTACTTC. As protein: CASSRGYEQYF.

This chain connects TRBV5-1 to TRBJ2-5; 8 nucleotides agree with TRBD2. The CDR3 totals 14 residues. Losses at the gene ends were 2 bases for V and 4 bases for J; bases not matched to a gene: 4. CDR1 is SGHRS, CDR2 YFSETQ, per germline. The CDR3: CASSFRLAGETQYF. DNA of the CDR3: TGCGCCAGCAGCTTCCGGCTAGCGGGAGAGACCCAGTACTTC.

The chain combines TRBV11-2 with TRBJ2-3; TRBD2 matches 8 bases. Trimming removed 5 bases from V and 14 bases from J; junction bases left unmatched: 9. Germline V gene data show CDR1 as SGHAT and CDR2 as FQNNGV. This CDR3 region has 12 residues. The CDR3 is CASSPGGTVGYF. DNA of the CDR3: TGTGCCAGCAGCCCGGGGGGGACTGTAGGGTATTTT.

V and J are TRBV11-2 and TRBJ2-7, with TRBD2 matching 7 bases. This CDR3 region has 15 residues. J lost 2 bases, V lost 5 bases, and 9 bases had no gene match. Per the germline V gene, CDR1 is SGHAT and CDR2 is FQNNGV. CDR3 in amino acids: CASSGGGGQPYEQYF. For the CDR3, the DNA is TGTGCCAGCAGCGGGGGGGGAGGACAACCCTACGAGCAGTACTTC.

The chain combines TRBV13 with TRBJ2-7, with D uncertain. The CDR3 is made up of 15 amino acids. V was shortened by 1 base and J by 4 bases, with 14 bases between the two germline ends. The germline V gene has CDR1 PRHDT and CDR2 FYEKMQ (reference sequence). DNA for the CDR3: TGTGCCAGCAGCTTAGAAACTCCCGTCGGGTACGAGCAGTACTTC. Translated, it gives CASSLETPVGYEQYF.

The sample holds one count of this clone. This rearrangement joins TRBV30 to TRBJ2-7, with 11 positions matching TRBD2. The CDR3 is made up of 12 amino acids. V shed 5 bases, J shed 6 bases, and the junction held 3 bases outside the gene matches. Germline V gene lookup returns CDR1 GTSNPN and CDR2 SVGIG (reference sequence). CDR3 residues: CAWQGLAAEQYF. CDR3 bases: TGTGCCTGGCAGGGACTAGCGGCCGAGCAGTACTTC.

This rearrangement joins TRBV6-6 to TRBJ2-5; 15 bases align to TRBD2. V shed 6 bases and J 2 bases; nucleotides not matched to a gene: 16. The germline CDR1 and CDR2 sequences are MNHNY and SVGAGI (reference sequence). The CDR3 sequence is 20 residues long. The CDR3 DNA is TGTGCCAGCAGCTTCGGGACTAGCGGGGGGCTACCAGACTTACAAGAGACCCAGTACTTC. Its translation: CASSFGTSGGLPDLQETQYF.

The CDR3 sequence is CASSLPGEREQYF. CDR3 DNA sequence: TGTGCCAGCAGCTTACCCGGGGAGAGGGAGCAGTACTTC. The V gene is TRBV7-9, the J gene TRBJ2-7; a weak D match, TRBD2 (5 bases). The germline V gene encodes CDR1 SEHNR and CDR2 FQNEAQ (reference sequence). This CDR3 contains 13 residues. V was shortened by 2 bases and J by 7 bases, with 12 bases between the two germline ends.

The V and J genes are TRBV5-8 and TRBJ2-2, with 8 bases identical to TRBD1. The CDR3 has 16 residues. CDR1 and CDR2 from the germline V gene are SGHTS and YDEGEE. With 4 bases clipped from V and 6 bases from J, the junction kept 11 bases outside the gene matches. CDR3 sequence reads: CASSGAPDRDPGELFF. The CDR3 region has the DNA TGTGCCAGCAGCGGTGCCCCGGACAGGGATCCCGGGGAGCTGTTTTTT. The variable domain in full, with the rest retrieved from reference TRBV5-8 and TRBJ2-2, is EAGVTQSPTHLIKTRGQQATLRCSPISGHTSVYWYQQALGLGLQFLLWYDEGEERNRGNFPPRFSGRQFPNYSSELNVNALELEDSALYLCASSGAPDRDPGELFFGEGSRLTVL.

The chain carries TRBV11-3 and TRBJ2-7; 7 bases match TRBD1. The CDR3 extends over 17 amino acids. V lost 8 bases and J lost 0; bases outside the gene matches: 16. The V gene's germline CDR1 is SGHNT and CDR2 YENEEA. The CDR3 sequence: CASPIKNTRTGSYEQYF. CDR3 in DNA: TGTGCCAGCCCCATAAAAAACACCAGGACAGGCTCCTACGAGCAGTACTTC.

V and J are TRBV5-6 and TRBJ1-5, with D perhaps TRBD1 (5 bases). Looked up from germline, CDR1 is SGHDT and CDR2 is YYEEEE. The CDR3 is 14 residues long. V was cut by 2 bases and J by 4 bases, with 10 bases left in between. CDR3 in DNA: TGTGCCAGCAGCTTAAACCAGGGAAATCAGCCCCAGCATTTT. Encoded protein: CASSLNQGNQPQHF.

About this clone itself: One end of the junction fails to match germline, which may point to a read error. The J gene is TRBJ1-1, the V gene TRBV7-3; D may be TRBD1 (6 bases). The CDR3 covers 14 residues. Germline V gene sequence: CDR1 SGHTA, CDR2 FQGTGA. The CDR3 sequence is CASSLFGQNSEAFF. As DNA, the CDR3 is TGTGCCAGCAGCTTATTTGGACAGAACTCTGAAGCTTTCTTT.

This chain connects TRBV10-1 to TRBJ1-1; 7 bases align to TRBD1. V was pared by 2 bases and J by 4 bases, with 1 base of the junction left unmatched. The CDR3 is made up of 13 amino acids. From germline, CDR1 is WNHNN and CDR2 SYGVQD (reference sequence). Here the CDR3 reads CASSEDRVTEAFF. The CDR3, as DNA: TGCGCCAGCAGTGAGGACAGGGTCACTGAAGCTTTCTTT.

The V gene is TRBV7-8, the J gene TRBJ2-5, with TRBD2 matching over 14 bases. CDR1 is SGHVS and CDR2 is FQNEAQ in the germline V gene. Trimming took 5 bases from V and 5 from J; bases not matched to a gene: 10. The CDR3 length is 17 residues. The CDR3 nucleotides read TGTGCCAGCAGCGTAAAGACTAGCGGGGGGGCCCGGGAGACCCAGTACTTC. Its protein product is CASSVKTSGGARETQYF.

The chain links TRBV12-2 to TRBJ2-7; the table calls TRBD2, which could not be checked here. TRBV12-2 is classified as a pseudogene. This CDR3 region has 15 residues. CDR3 in DNA: TGTGCAAGTCGCTTAGAAGAGGGACTTTCCTACGAGCAGTACTTC. It is translated as CASRLEEGLSYEQYF.

V usage is TRBV5-6 and J usage is TRBJ1-1; weak D call: TRBD1 (5 bases). Germline CDR1 SGHDT, CDR2 YYEEEE. The CDR3 totals 14 residues. The ends were cut back, 1 base at V and 0 bases at J, with 7 bases in the middle. The CDR3, as DNA: TGTGCCAGCAGCTTGACAGGATTGAACACTGAAGCTTTCTTT. It translates to CASSLTGLNTEAFF.

This clone came up a few times. The genes are TRBV27 and TRBJ1-2, with D maybe TRBD1 (5 bases). Between the trimmed V and J ends, which lost 6 bases and 6 bases, there was a span of 17 bases. Germline V CDR1 and CDR2: MNHEY, SMNVEV (reference sequence). The CDR3 length is 14 residues. The CDR3 loop is CASREGDDPDGYTF. The DNA for the CDR3 is TGTGCCAGCAGAGAAGGGGATGATCCGGATGGCTACACCTTC.

As regards this clone: This could be a read error, since a much larger clone is one nucleotide away. Other DNA sequences in the same sample also yield this CDR3. This chain uses TRBV3-1 (or the pseudogene TRBV3-2) with TRBJ1-1; D possibly corresponds to TRBD1 (5 bases). CDR1 and CDR2 from the germline V gene are LGHDT and YNNKEL (reference sequence). This CDR3 spans 11 amino acids. Trimming took 6 bases from V and 5 from J, leaving 7 bases between them. CDR3 residues: CASRGGTEAFF. The CDR3 DNA sequence: TGTGCCAGCAGGGGGGGTACTGAAGCTTTCTTT.

The CDR3 nucleotides are TGTGCCAGCAGCTCAATAGGGACAGCAGCCTACATATATTTT. Residues: CASSSIGTAAYIYF. The chain employs TRBV5-6 and TRBJ1-3; 7 bases agree with TRBD1. The CDR3 length is 14 residues. V was clipped by 3 bases and J by 12 bases; unmatched bases: 12. Germline V gives CDR1 SGHDT, CDR2 YYEEEE.

The chain couples TRBV3-1 (or the pseudogene TRBV3-2) to TRBJ2-1; D perhaps matches TRBD2 (6 bases). This CDR3 is 16 amino acids long. Per the germline V gene, CDR1 is LGHDT and CDR2 is YNNKEL (reference sequence). The V and J ends lost 0 bases and 2 bases respectively, with 11 bases between them. The CDR3 region has the DNA TGTGCCAGCAGCCAAGAAGAGGGGAGGACCTACAATGAGCAGTTCTTC. Translated, it gives CASSQEEGRTYNEQFF.

The gene calls are TRBV7-3 and TRBJ2-7; weak D call: TRBD1 (5 bases). The V end was cut by 5 bases, the J end by 7 bases, with 18 bases between. This CDR3 is 14 amino acids long. The germline V gene has CDR1 SGHTA and CDR2 FQGTGA. The CDR3 region has the DNA TGTGCCAGCAGCCCGACCGTTCAGGGTAAAGAGCAGTACTTC. Translated: CASSPTVQGKEQYF.

The rearrangement links TRBV28 to TRBJ1-4, with 9 bases fitting TRBD1. Losses at the gene ends were 5 bases for V and 8 bases for J; bases not matched to a gene: 6. Germline V CDR1 and CDR2: MDHEN, SYDVKM. This CDR3 is 14 amino acids long. This CDR3 reads CASSPGDRDEKLFF. The CDR3 nucleotides are TGTGCCAGCAGTCCGGGGGACAGGGACGAAAAACTGTTTTTT. Looking up the rest from reference TRBV28 and TRBJ1-4 gives the full variable domain: DVKVTQSSRYLVKRTGEKVFLECVQDMDHENMFWYRQDPGLGLRLIYFSYDVKMKEKGDIPEGYSVSREKKERFSLILESASTNQTSMYLCASSPGDRDEKLFFGSGTQLSVL.

The chain joins TRBV5-5 to TRBJ1-3; D gene ambiguous. The V gene's germline CDR1 is SGHKS and CDR2 YYEKEE (reference sequence). Trimming shortened V by 1 base and J by 0 bases, and 5 bases separated the two germline ends. The CDR3 length is 14 residues. CDR3: CASSLTSSGNTIYF. The CDR3 coding sequence is TGTGCCAGCAGCTTGACCAGCTCTGGAAACACCATATATTTT.

The V and J genes are TRBV4-1 and TRBJ1-2; TRBD1 matches at 7 bases. The V gene end was trimmed by 3 bases and the J gene end by 4 bases; junction bases not matched to a gene: 5. Germline V gives CDR1 MGHRA, CDR2 YSYEKL. This CDR3 has 14 residues. This CDR3 is CASSQQQGFYGYTF. The CDR3 bases are TGCGCCAGCAGCCAGCAACAGGGGTTCTATGGCTACACCTTC.

The chain has TRBV7-9 and TRBJ1-5; D is undetermined. V was pared by 1 base and J by 3 bases, with 7 bases between. Germline V gene lookup returns CDR1 SEHNR and CDR2 FQNEAQ (reference sequence). The CDR3 totals 14 residues. CDR3 DNA sequence: TGTGCCAGCAGCTTAGGAGGCCTCAATCAGCCCCAGCATTTT. Translated, it gives CASSLGGLNQPQHF.

V is TRBV5-1 and J is TRBJ1-4; TRBD1 might be the D (5 bases). Trimming took 0 bases from V and 7 from J, leaving 10 bases between them. In germline, CDR1 is SGHRS, CDR2 YFSETQ. The CDR3 extends over 14 amino acids. The CDR3 sequence is CASSLGRRGEKLFF. CDR3 nucleotides: TGCGCCAGCAGCTTGGGCAGGAGGGGTGAAAAACTGTTTTTT.

There are many counts of this clone. The chain has TRBV19 and TRBJ1-1; D is uncertain. The CDR3 contains 16 residues. Germline V CDR1 and CDR2: LNHDA, SQIVND (reference sequence). V was clipped by 3 bases and J by 0 bases, with 14 bases between them. The CDR3 bases are TGTGCCAGTAGTATGTCGGACTTACGACTGAACACTGAAGCTTTCTTT. As protein: CASSMSDLRLNTEAFF.

This rearrangement joins TRBV7-8 to TRBJ1-5; tentative D call: TRBD1 (5 bases). V was trimmed by 1 base and J by 3 bases, leaving 13 bases between them. Germline loops: CDR1 SGHVS, CDR2 FQNEAQ. The CDR3 has 16 residues. The CDR3 DNA reads TGTGCCAGCAGCTTAGGGGGAGGGGTACTCAATCAGCCCCAGCATTTT. Encoded protein: CASSLGGGVLNQPQHF.